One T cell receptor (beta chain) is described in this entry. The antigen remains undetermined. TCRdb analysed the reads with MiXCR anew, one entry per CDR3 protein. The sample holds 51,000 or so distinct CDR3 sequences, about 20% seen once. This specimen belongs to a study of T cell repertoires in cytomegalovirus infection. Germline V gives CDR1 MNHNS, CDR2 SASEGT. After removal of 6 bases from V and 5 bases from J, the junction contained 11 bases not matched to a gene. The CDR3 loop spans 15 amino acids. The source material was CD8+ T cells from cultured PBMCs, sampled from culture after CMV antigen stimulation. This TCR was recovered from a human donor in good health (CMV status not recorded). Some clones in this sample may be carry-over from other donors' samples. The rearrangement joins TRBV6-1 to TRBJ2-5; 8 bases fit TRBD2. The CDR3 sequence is CASRASGLIGETQYF. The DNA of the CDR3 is TGTGCCAGCAGAGCTAGCGGGCTCATCGGGGAGACCCAGTACTTC.